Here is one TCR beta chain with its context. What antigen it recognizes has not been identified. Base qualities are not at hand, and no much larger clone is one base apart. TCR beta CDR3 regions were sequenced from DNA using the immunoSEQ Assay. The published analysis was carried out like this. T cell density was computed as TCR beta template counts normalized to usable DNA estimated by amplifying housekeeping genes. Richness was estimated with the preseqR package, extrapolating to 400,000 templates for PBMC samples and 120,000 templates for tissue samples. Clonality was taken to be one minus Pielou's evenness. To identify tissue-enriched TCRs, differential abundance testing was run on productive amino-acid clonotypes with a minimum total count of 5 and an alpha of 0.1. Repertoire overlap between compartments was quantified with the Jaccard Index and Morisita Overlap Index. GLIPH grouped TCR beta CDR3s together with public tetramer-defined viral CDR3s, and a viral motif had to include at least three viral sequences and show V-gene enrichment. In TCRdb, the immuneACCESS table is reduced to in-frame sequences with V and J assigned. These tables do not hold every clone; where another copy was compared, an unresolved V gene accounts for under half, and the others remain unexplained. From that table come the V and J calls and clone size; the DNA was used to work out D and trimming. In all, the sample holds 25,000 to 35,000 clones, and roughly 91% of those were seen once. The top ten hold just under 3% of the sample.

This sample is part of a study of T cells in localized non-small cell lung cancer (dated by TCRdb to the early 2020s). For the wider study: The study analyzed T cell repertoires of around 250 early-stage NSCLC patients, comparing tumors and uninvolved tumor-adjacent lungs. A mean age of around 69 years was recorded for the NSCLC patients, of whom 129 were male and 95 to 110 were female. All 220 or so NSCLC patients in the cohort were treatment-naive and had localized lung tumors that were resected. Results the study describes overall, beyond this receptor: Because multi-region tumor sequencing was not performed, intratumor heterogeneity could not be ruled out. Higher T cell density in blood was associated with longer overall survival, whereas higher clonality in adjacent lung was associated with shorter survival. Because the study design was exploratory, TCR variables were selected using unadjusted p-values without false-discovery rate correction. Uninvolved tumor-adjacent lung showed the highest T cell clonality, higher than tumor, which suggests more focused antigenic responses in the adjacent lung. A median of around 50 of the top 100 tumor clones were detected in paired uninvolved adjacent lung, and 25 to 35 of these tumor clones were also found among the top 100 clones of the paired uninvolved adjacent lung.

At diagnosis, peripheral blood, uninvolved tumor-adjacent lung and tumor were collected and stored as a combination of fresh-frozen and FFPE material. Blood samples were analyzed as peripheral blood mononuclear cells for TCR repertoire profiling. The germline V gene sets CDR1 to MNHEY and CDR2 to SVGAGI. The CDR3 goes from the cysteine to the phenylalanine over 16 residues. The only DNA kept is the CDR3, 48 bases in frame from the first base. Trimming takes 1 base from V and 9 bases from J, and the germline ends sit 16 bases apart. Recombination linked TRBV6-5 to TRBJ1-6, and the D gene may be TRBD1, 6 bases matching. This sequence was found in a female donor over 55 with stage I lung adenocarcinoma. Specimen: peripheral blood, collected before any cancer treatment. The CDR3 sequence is CASSYLWQGQTSPLHF. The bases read TGTGCCAGCAGTTACTTGTGGCAGGGGCAAACTTCACCCCTCCACTTT.